This T cell receptor beta chain was identified in a study of CD8 T cells in Susac syndrome. Random hexamers were used to reverse transcribe an amount of roughly 0.5 to 1 ug RNA. From the immunoSEQ multiplex PCR reads, TCRdb called clonotypes with MiXCR, one entry per CDR3 protein. Altogether around 300,000 distinct CDR3 sequences are present, approximately 90% being singletons, with the ten largest covering approximately 0.18%. Concerning this clonotype itself: Its antigen is currently unknown.

CDR3 length: 10 residues. V shed 3 bases, J shed 15 bases, and the junction held 5 bases outside the gene matches. From germline, CDR1 is DFQATT and CDR2 SNEGSKA (reference sequence). General observations from the study: Acknowledgment was made by the study that its TCR sequencing and HLA analysis involved a relatively small number of individuals.

Sequencing targeted TCR beta in T cells from blood (CD8+ and CD4+). The specimen was CD8+ T cells from PBMCs. The rearrangement joins TRBV20-1 to TRBJ2-1, with 7 bases lining up with TRBD1. The sequence was collected from a human donor with multiple sclerosis. This CDR3 reads CSARIQGRFF. The CDR3 DNA is TGCAGTGCTAGGATACAGGGGCGGTTCTTC.